Here is one TCR beta chain with its context. This CDR3 spans 17 amino acids. Germline CDR1 reads SGHRS; CDR2 reads YFSETQ. Trimming removed 0 bases at V and 0 bases at J, with 13 bases between. The sample comes from a study of T cell responses to AZD1222 COVID-19 vaccine. The method was immunoSEQ multiplex PCR; TCRdb's version includes in-frame clones alone and lacks a portion of them. The table shows about 47,000 clones, with more than 60% occurring only once. The chain has TRBV5-1 and TRBJ1-3, with a weak D call TRBD1 (5 bases). The source of this sequence is an adult in good health. Specimen: peripheral blood, collected on day 0 of MenACWY control vaccination. The CDR3 DNA reads TGCGCCAGCAGCTTGGGCGGGGCCCGTACCTCTGGAAACACCATATATTTT. It is translated as CASSLGGARTSGNTIYF.